This TCR beta chain was observed in a study of blood T cell repertoires in COVID-19. Whole-study context: Acute-phase and convalescent COVID-19 samples originated in the United States, Italy and Spain.

Trimming removed 6 bases at V and 1 base at J, with 15 bases between. This CDR3 has 15 residues. The V gene's germline CDR1 is SGHTA and CDR2 FQGTGA. The table came from immunoSEQ multiplex PCR; TCRdb's copy has only in-frame clones and leaves some out. The profile covers about 240,000 clones, with 82% appearing a single time and roughly 8% taken by the ten largest. This sequence was found in a woman older than 75 with COVID-19, enrolled during active disease. Sequenced: peripheral blood. The rearrangement links TRBV7-3 to TRBJ1-1; perhaps TRBD1 as D (6 bases). Here the CDR3 reads CASRISGTQNTEAFF. CDR3 bases: TGTGCCAGCAGGATCTCCGGGACACAGAACACTGAAGCTTTCTTT.